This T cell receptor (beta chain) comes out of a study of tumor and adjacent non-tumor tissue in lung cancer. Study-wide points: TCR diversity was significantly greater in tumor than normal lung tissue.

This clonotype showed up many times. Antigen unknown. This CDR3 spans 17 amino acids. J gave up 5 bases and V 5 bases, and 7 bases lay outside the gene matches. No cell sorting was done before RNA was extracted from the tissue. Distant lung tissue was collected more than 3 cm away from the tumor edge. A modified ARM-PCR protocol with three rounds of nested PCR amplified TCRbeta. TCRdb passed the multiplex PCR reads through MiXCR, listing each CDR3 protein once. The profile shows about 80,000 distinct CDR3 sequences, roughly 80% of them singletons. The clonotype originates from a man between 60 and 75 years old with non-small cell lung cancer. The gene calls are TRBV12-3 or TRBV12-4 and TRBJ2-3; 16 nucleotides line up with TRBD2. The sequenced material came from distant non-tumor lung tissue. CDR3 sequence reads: CASSAGLAGGPGDTQYF. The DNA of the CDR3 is TGTGCCAGCAGTGCGGGACTAGCGGGGGGGCCTGGAGATACGCAGTATTTT.